The 18 T cell receptor beta chains listed next were all sequenced from one sample in a study of post-analysis software for immune sequencing data. General study points: Five or six TRBV segments were significantly more frequent in patients than in controls. TRBV5-6, TRBV5-1 and TRBV20-1 were among these segments.

These TCRs' antigens remain unknown. Unique-molecular-identifier-tagged TCR beta cDNA libraries were used. TCRdb ran MiXCR on the PCR reads and lists one entry per CDR3 protein. The table includes around 400,000 distinct CDR3 sequences, roughly 36% detected once. The sample comprised blood. The receptors come from a girl aged 10 to 17 with multiple sclerosis.

The chain has TRBV7-9 and TRBJ2-1; TRBD2 is a possible D gene (7 bases). The CDR3 is 16 amino acids. Trimming stripped 5 bases from V and 5 bases from J, with 19 bases between. Germline loops: CDR1 SEHNR, CDR2 FQNEAQ (reference sequence). The DNA for the CDR3 is TGTGCCAGCAGCCAAGCCCGGGGGGCCGAAAACAATGAGCAGTTCTTC. Translating gives CASSQARGAENNEQFF.

This clonotype showed up just a few times. This chain joins TRBV20-1 and TRBJ2-7, with D maybe TRBD1 (7 bases). Trimming took off 3 bases at V and 3 bases at J, with 15 bases between the two ends. Looked up from germline, CDR1 is DFQATT and CDR2 is SNEGSKA (reference sequence). The CDR3 sequence is 14 residues long. The DNA for the CDR3 is TGCAGTGCTAGGGGGGGCAGGGGGGTCTACGAGCAGTACTTC. Amino acid sequence: CSARGGRGVYEQYF.

As to this clonotype: One end of the junction is discordant with germline, which a read error may explain. The chain has TRBV7-9 and TRBJ1-2; 10 bases agree with TRBD1. CDR3 size: 12 residues. Germline V lookup: CDR1 SEHNR, CDR2 FQNEAQ (reference sequence). Here the CDR3 reads CVSRGTGVGYTF. CDR3 bases: TGTGTCAGCAGAGGGACAGGGGTCGGCTACACCTTC.

This clonotype showed up just a few times. J is TRBJ1-5 and V is TRBV5-5; 8 bases line up with TRBD1. Looked up from germline, CDR1 is SGHKS and CDR2 is YYEKEE (reference sequence). V was clipped by 5 bases and J by 3 bases; unmatched bases: 7. The CDR3 totals 15 residues. CDR3: CASSTGTGINQPQHF. The CDR3 DNA is TGTGCCAGCAGTACCGGGACAGGCATCAATCAGCCCCAGCATTTT.

The chain links TRBV4-2 to TRBJ2-1; maybe TRBD1 (8 bases). The CDR3 is 16 amino acids. V dropped 1 base and J dropped 5 bases, with 15 bases sitting between them. Germline CDR1 reads LGHNA; CDR2 reads YNFKEQ. CDR3 in amino acids: CASSQGTGRENNEQFF. The CDR3 DNA is TGTGCCAGCAGCCAAGGGACAGGGAGGGAGAACAATGAGCAGTTCTTC.

The chain is built from TRBV6-6 and TRBJ2-3; D gene uncertain. CDR1 and CDR2 (germline): MNHNY, SVGAGI (reference sequence). Trimming pared 7 bases from V and 2 bases from J, leaving 16 bases between. This CDR3 contains 15 residues. CDR3 region: CASTLTGGHTDTQYF. The CDR3 DNA reads as TGTGCCAGCACTCTTACGGGCGGCCACACAGATACGCAGTATTTT.

The chain employs TRBV20-1 and TRBJ2-1, with D possibly matching TRBD2 (6 bases). V was trimmed by 5 bases and J by 7 bases, leaving 15 bases between them. The CDR3 runs 13 residues. Germline CDR1 and CDR2: DFQATT and SNEGSKA (reference sequence). CDR3 DNA sequence: TGCAGTGCTCACGGGACGGGGAGGAATGAGCAGTTCTTC. Protein: CSAHGTGRNEQFF.

This clonotype showed up just a few times. This chain uses TRBV7-2 with TRBJ2-7; D gene ambiguous. This CDR3 region has 16 residues. Germline-derived CDR1 and CDR2 are SGHTA and FQGNSA. Trimming shortened V by 4 bases and J by 0 bases, and 16 bases separated the two germline ends. Here the CDR3 DNA reads TGTGCCAGCAGCTCATGGGTGGCAGAAAGCTCCTACGAGCAGTACTTC. It codes for CASSSWVAESSYEQYF.

The chain couples TRBV12-3 or TRBV12-4 to TRBJ2-3, with unresolved D. This CDR3 is built from 18 residues. V was cut by 1 base and J by 3 bases, with 20 bases left in between. The CDR3 region has the DNA TGTGCCAGCAGTTTAGACCCTGAGCGAGAAACAATTACAGATACGCAGTATTTT. This sequence encodes CASSLDPERETITDTQYF.

The chain has TRBV5-1 and TRBJ2-1; 15 bases fit TRBD2. This CDR3 is built from 20 residues. J lost 0 bases, V lost 0 bases, and 7 bases had no gene match. Germline-derived CDR1 and CDR2 are SGHRS and YFSETQ. CDR3 in amino acids: CASSLGRGLAGGSSYNEQFF. The CDR3 coding sequence is TGCGCCAGCAGCTTGGGGAGAGGACTAGCGGGGGGGAGCTCCTACAATGAGCAGTTCTTC.

This chain connects TRBV3-1 to TRBJ1-1, with unresolved D. CDR3 length equals 17 residues. The V gene lost 0 bases and the J gene lost 4 bases, with 18 bases spanning the gap. Per the germline V gene, CDR1 is LGHDT and CDR2 is YNNKEL (reference sequence). CDR3 sequence (DNA): TGTGCCAGCAGCCAAGACCTCGGACGTTCGCCCATCACTGAAGCTTTCTTT. Its protein product is CASSQDLGRSPITEAFF.

The V call is TRBV29-1, the J call TRBJ1-2, with 12 bases lining up with TRBD1. The ends lost 6 bases at V and 8 bases at J; junction bases unmatched: 7. This CDR3 spans 13 amino acids. Germline CDR1 is SQVTM and CDR2 is ANQGSEA. CDR3 DNA sequence: TGCAGCGTGGGGGGACAGGGGGCAGAGGGCTACACCTTC. Protein: CSVGGQGAEGYTF.

V gene TRBV5-1 combines with J gene TRBJ2-1; D gene ambiguous. The V end was cut by 0 bases, the J end by 8 bases, with 6 bases between. Germline CDR1 is SGHRS and CDR2 is YFSETQ. The CDR3 loop spans 12 amino acids. The CDR3 DNA follows: TGCGCCAGCAGCTTGGGGTACGATGAGCAGTTCTTC. It is translated as CASSLGYDEQFF.

This clonotype has just a few counts. DNA for the CDR3: TGTGCTAGTGGCCCGAGCTTCCAAGAGACCCAGTACTTC. Translated, it gives CASGPSFQETQYF. This chain joins TRBV12-5 and TRBJ2-5; D is unclear. The CDR3 contains 13 residues. V lost 6 bases to trimming and J lost 1 base, with 9 bases between them. CDR1 is LGHNT and CDR2 is FRNRAP in the germline V gene.

J is TRBJ2-5 and V is TRBV20-1, with TRBD2 matching over 9 bases. Germline values: CDR1 DFQATT, CDR2 SNEGSKA (reference sequence). Losses at the gene ends were 1 base for V and 1 base for J; bases not matched to a gene: 1. The CDR3 spans 14 residues. The CDR3 DNA reads TGCAGTGCTAGAGGAGCGGGGGGCCAAGAGACCCAGTACTTC. Translating it yields CSARGAGGQETQYF.

This chain connects TRBV6-1 to TRBJ1-4, with TRBD1 identical over 9 bases. V was pared by 6 bases and J by 8 bases, with 10 bases of the junction left unmatched. The CDR3 contains 15 residues. The germline V gene encodes CDR1 MNHNS and CDR2 SASEGT. The CDR3 DNA follows: TGTGCCAGCAGGGCACAGGGGGCTTTGAGGGAAAAACTGTTTTTT. It yields the protein CASRAQGALREKLFF.

The chain couples TRBV4-3 to TRBJ1-5, with D unresolved. Germline-derived CDR1 and CDR2 are LGHNA and YSLEER. Trimming took off 0 bases at V and 1 base at J, with 16 bases between the two ends. CDR3 size: 18 residues. CDR3 in DNA: TGCGCCAGCAGCCAAGATTACGGCAGCGTTGGGAGCAATCAGCCCCAGCATTTT. Its protein is CASSQDYGSVGSNQPQHF.

The chain combines TRBV5-1 with TRBJ2-3; no clear D. This CDR3 is built from 13 residues. Trimming cost V 7 bases and J 5 bases, with 14 bases left between them. Germline lookup yields CDR1 SGHRS and CDR2 YFSETQ. CDR3 DNA: TGCGCCAGCTCCCTCTCCTCGGGAGATACGCAGTATTTT. It specifies CASSLSSGDTQYF.